The present entry profiles one TCR beta chain with its context. Antigen specificity is unknown. With 4 bases removed from V and 4 bases from J, the gap between germline ends came to 17 bases. This CDR3 comprises 17 residues. Per the germline V gene, CDR1 is SGHVS and CDR2 is FQNEAQ. These data originate in a study of T cell responses to AZD1222 COVID-19 vaccine. Notes on the study in general: Baseline seropositivity characterized only a handful of AZD1222 recipients. Unmutated variant regions reportedly attract nearly half of all spike-specific TCRs. Mostly white British, mostly female donors; authors suggested clonal diversity may be underestimated.

TCRdb's copy holds only in-frame clones and misses some; the assay was immunoSEQ multiplex PCR. In the table there are 90,000 to 120,000 clones, 75% to 95% of which are singletons. Second doses at about 4 or about 12 weeks were pooled. Sequencing was performed on peripheral blood, taken 28 days after the second AZD1222 dose. The genes are TRBV7-8 and TRBJ1-6, with TRBD1 as a possible D gene (5 bases). This receptor was identified in an adult who received the AZD1222 COVID-19 vaccine. CDR3 protein: CASSSAAGFPYNSPLHF. In nucleotides, the CDR3 is TGTGCCAGCAGCTCGGCGGCAGGGTTCCCGTATAATTCACCCCTCCACTTT.